What follows are 3 T cell receptor beta chains derived from one specimen sequenced in a study of T cells after yellow fever vaccination. One entry per CDR3 protein, called by TCRdb with MiXCR from the 5' RACE reads. The repertoire holds about 580,000 distinct CDR3 sequences, approximately 16% seen once, with approximately 15% in the top ten. This material consisted of PBMCs, taken less than 6 days after the first yellow fever vaccination. These receptors all stem from a young man who received the YFV17D yellow fever vaccine.

CDR3: CASSSSAGYSTDTQYF. The CDR3 region has the DNA TGCGCCAGCAGCTCGTCGGCAGGCTATAGCACAGATACGCAGTATTTT. The chain has TRBV5-1 and TRBJ2-3; D not certain. V was shortened by 3 bases and J by 0 bases, with 14 bases between the two germline ends. There are 16 residues in the CDR3. Germline-derived CDR1 and CDR2 are SGHRS and YFSETQ.

This clonotype was detected only a few times. CDR3 sequence reads: CASSFLDSRTGELFF. The CDR3 DNA is TGTGCCAGCAGCTTTTTGGACTCGAGGACCGGGGAGCTGTTTTTT. The chain couples TRBV5-5 to TRBJ2-2; a weak D match, TRBD2 (5 bases). There are 15 residues in the CDR3. Trimming removed 2 bases at V and 5 bases at J, with 13 bases between. CDR1 and CDR2 from the germline V gene are SGHKS and YYEKEE (reference sequence). Based on the CDR3 plus reference TRBV5-5 and TRBJ2-2, the full variable domain is DAGVTQSPTHLIKTRGQQVTLRCSPISGHKSVSWYQQVLGQGPQFIFQYYEKEERGRGNFPDRFSARQFPNYSSELNVNALLLGDSALYLCASSFLDSRTGELFFGEGSRLTVL.

CDR3 bases: TGCAGTGCTAGAGTACAGGGCACCGGGGAGCTGTTTTTT. It specifies CSARVQGTGELFF. This chain links TRBV20-1 with TRBJ2-2; D might be TRBD1 (6 bases). This CDR3 has 13 amino acids. CDR1 DFQATT and CDR2 SNEGSKA come from the germline V gene (reference sequence). V lost 1 base and J 4 bases, leaving 7 bases between the germline ends.